A selection of T cell receptor beta chains follows, all from one sample in a study of cytomegalovirus exposure and HLA in healthy donors. TCRdb's table, derived via immunoSEQ multiplex PCR, lists solely in-frame clones and lacks some. The sample has 150,000 to 200,000 clones, more than 85% seen once. The source material was PBMCs. The receptors originated from a woman in her late teens or twenties in good health and CMV-seronegative. The conserved cysteine and the conserved F or W are not part of the CDR3 here. Fields, in order: J gene, V gene, CDR3 protein.

j_call: TRBJ2-7; v_call: TRBV7-8; cdr3_aa: ASSLALRPGEGGEQY
j_call: TRBJ2-1; v_call: TRBV4-1; cdr3_aa: ASRSQEGHSSSNEQF
j_call: TRBJ2-3; v_call: TRBV7-9; cdr3_aa: ASSYSRASTDTQY
j_call: TRBJ2-7; v_call: TRBV5-1; cdr3_aa: ASSHVRADYEQY
j_call: TRBJ2-3; v_call: TRBV7-9; cdr3_aa: ASTWTGFISSTDTQY
j_call: TRBJ2-7; v_call: TRBV2; cdr3_aa: ASSQPGQARYEQY
j_call: TRBJ2-5; v_call: TRBV2; cdr3_aa: ASSEGTGVQEQY
j_call: TRBJ1-5; v_call: TRBV12-5; cdr3_aa: ASGPGHPGQPQH
j_call: TRBJ2-3; v_call: TRBV4-1; cdr3_aa: ASSLTALAGESTDTQY
j_call: TRBJ2-4; v_call: TRBV18; cdr3_aa: ASSPRGLGAKNIQY
j_call: TRBJ2-7; v_call: TRBV15; cdr3_aa: ATRPWTSGTYEQY
j_call: TRBJ1-5; v_call: TRBV7-8; cdr3_aa: ASSFKRQGHSYSNQPQH
j_call: TRBJ1-5; v_call: TRBV7-9; cdr3_aa: ASSLPDQPQH
j_call: TRBJ1-2; v_call: TRBV19; cdr3_aa: ASSRTGEDYGYT
j_call: TRBJ2-1; v_call: TRBV5-1; cdr3_aa: ASSFALADNEQF
j_call: TRBJ2-1; v_call: TRBV6-6; cdr3_aa: ASSYGIAPSSNEQF
j_call: TRBJ1-6; v_call: TRBV5-3; cdr3_aa: ASEGGRRSSYNSPLH
j_call: TRBJ2-3; v_call: TRBV5-1; cdr3_aa: ASSVTGFSDTQY
j_call: TRBJ1-3; v_call: TRBV19; cdr3_aa: ASMDRGGNTIY
j_call: TRBJ2-5; v_call: TRBV6-4; cdr3_aa: ASRGIETQY
j_call: TRBJ2-7; v_call: TRBV19; cdr3_aa: ASKGQGAGEQY
j_call: TRBJ1-1; v_call: TRBV5-8; cdr3_aa: ASSSGQGASNTEAF
j_call: TRBJ2-3; v_call: TRBV19; cdr3_aa: ASSIRTGSTDTQY
j_call: TRBJ2-7; v_call: TRBV7-9; cdr3_aa: SSSLGPGGPVTYEQY
j_call: TRBJ2-6; v_call: TRBV5-4; cdr3_aa: ASSSPRDRGPGANVLT
j_call: TRBJ1-1; v_call: TRBV10-3; cdr3_aa: AISESINPLMGNTEAF
j_call: TRBJ2-1; v_call: TRBV7-2; cdr3_aa: ASSWGQGSEQF
j_call: TRBJ2-7; v_call: TRBV2; cdr3_aa: ASSLTGSESYEQY
j_call: TRBJ2-7; v_call: TRBV19; cdr3_aa: ASSTTGTGSEQY
j_call: TRBJ2-7; v_call: TRBV7-6; cdr3_aa: ASSLVGRQASYEQY
j_call: TRBJ2-5; v_call: TRBV9; cdr3_aa: ASSLNRGETQY
j_call: TRBJ2-7; v_call: TRBV11-1; cdr3_aa: ASSLTSGRGEQY
j_call: TRBJ2-1; v_call: TRBV5-4; cdr3_aa: ASSLERGAYNEQF
j_call: TRBJ2-1; v_call: TRBV19; cdr3_aa: ASSILSSGSYNEQF
j_call: TRBJ1-1; v_call: TRBV4-1; cdr3_aa: ASRSPGQRGEAF
j_call: TRBJ2-3; v_call: TRBV30; cdr3_aa: AGKRQSDTQY
j_call: TRBJ2-7; v_call: TRBV5-4; cdr3_aa: ASSLEGVGEQY
j_call: TRBJ1-2; v_call: TRBV19; cdr3_aa: ASSSDRGLYGYT
j_call: TRBJ2-1; v_call: TRBV4-3; cdr3_aa: ASSRQGAWSYNEQF
j_call: TRBJ2-3; v_call: TRBV19; cdr3_aa: ATATDTQY